This T cell receptor (beta chain) originates from a study of monozygotic twins with inflammatory bowel disease (dated by TCRdb to between 2017 and 2020). For the study in its entirety: A total of approximately 28 monozygotic twin pairs were included in the full study, comprising nine German pairs (four IBD-concordant, five IBD-discordant) and 19 IBD-discordant Danish pairs. Each individual had, on average, about 151 000 unique TCRalpha sequences and 181 000 unique TCRbeta sequences available for analysis. The search for disease-associated traits relied mainly on comparing, within discordant pairs, IBD patients with their genetically identical healthy co-twins. Results the study describes overall, beyond this receptor: TCRbeta repertoire diversity, by inverse Simpson index, was decreased in IBD patients compared with their healthy co-twins. Concordant and discordant twins showed no difference in repertoire similarity, possibly because of limited statistical power. Compared with healthy twins, IBD patients had fewer clonotypes in common with other individuals, a difference most pronounced in patients showing signs of disease activity. No single strong signal or clonotype linked to IBD turned up in the results, so the idea that one exists was not supported. Different T cell subtypes could not be distinguished in the analysis. Background noise and inter-individual variability may have been introduced into the repertoires by the differing immunosuppressive treatments among patients.

For CDR1 and CDR2, the germline V gene (reference sequence) lists SEHNR and FQNEAQ. The CDR3 runs 14 amino acids, cysteine and phenylalanine included. No DNA appears here. The library came from 5' RACE. Preparation of each TCR library used around 3.5 ug of total RNA. For each sample, cDNA synthesis with SMARTScribe reverse transcriptase was split into eight separate reactions. Unique molecular identifiers containing a 6-nucleotide sample barcode were introduced through template switching during cDNA synthesis. TCRalpha and TCRbeta cDNA was amplified in two nested PCRs of approximately 17 and 9 cycles, and bead purification was carried out after each PCR. Before amplification, the cDNA was treated with uracil DNA-glycosylase and purified using the QIAquick PCR purification kit. In the second PCR, Illumina TruSeq-compatible adapters and sample-specific barcodes were added. TapeStation and Qubit were used to check library quality and concentration, and roughly 5.5 ng of each library was pooled. Sequencing of pooled libraries was carried out on an Illumina HiSeq2500 single-index Rapid Run using 2 x 100 bp reads and custom sequencing primers. The published analysis was carried out like this. MiGEC version 1.2.6 was used for UMI-based consensus assembly to correct PCR and sequencing errors. MiXCR version 2.1.1 handled V(D)J alignment, clonotype assembly and CDR3 extraction. To normalise gene usage, clonotype sharing and MAIT/NKT TCR abundance, the top 1000, 10 000 and 20 000 clonotypes in each sample were analysed. Diversity was computed as the inverse Simpson index with the vegan R package after downsampling to 27 000 UMIs. Statistical testing used paired Mann-Whitney U tests on the discordant twin pairs and applied Benjamini-Hochberg correction for multiple testing. TCRdb reprocessed the reads and provides one entry for every CDR3 protein sequence; no DNA is given. TCRdb, not the authors, supplied the V and J calls. This sample's listing comprises some 100,000 distinct CDR3 sequences. The top ten constitute around 12% of the sample.

Turning to this clonotype: It lacks a known antigen.

From each donor, an approximately 2.5 ml peripheral blood sample was drawn into PAXgene tubes and stored at -80 degrees C. Total RNA was isolated from whole blood with the PAXgene blood miRNA kit on an automated QIAcube, without T cell sorting. Peripheral blood from monozygotic twin pairs concordant or discordant for inflammatory bowel disease was subjected to deep TCRalpha and TCRbeta repertoire profiling with unique molecular barcoding. For every twin pair, smoking habits were documented, and each individual was categorised as a current, former or never smoker. Recombination joined TRBV7-9 with TRBJ1-6. The receptor was derived from a human donor with ulcerative colitis or Crohn's disease, or a healthy co-twin of an affected twin (not recorded which). Material: blood. This receptor carries the CDR3 CASSHNWEHSPLHF.